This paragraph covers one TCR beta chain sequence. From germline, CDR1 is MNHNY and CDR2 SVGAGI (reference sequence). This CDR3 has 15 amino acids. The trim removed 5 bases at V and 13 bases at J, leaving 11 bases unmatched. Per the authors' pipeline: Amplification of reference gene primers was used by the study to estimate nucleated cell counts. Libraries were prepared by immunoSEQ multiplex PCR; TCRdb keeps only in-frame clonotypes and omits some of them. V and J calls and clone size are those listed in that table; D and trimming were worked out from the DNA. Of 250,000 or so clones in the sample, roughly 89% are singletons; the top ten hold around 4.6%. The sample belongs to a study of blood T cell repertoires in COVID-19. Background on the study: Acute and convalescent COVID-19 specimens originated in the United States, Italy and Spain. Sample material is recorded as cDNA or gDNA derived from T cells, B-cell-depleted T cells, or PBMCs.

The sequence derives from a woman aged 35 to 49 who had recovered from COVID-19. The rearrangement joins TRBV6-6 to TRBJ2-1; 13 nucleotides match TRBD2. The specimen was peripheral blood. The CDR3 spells CASSPGLAGVSEQFF. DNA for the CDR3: TGTGCCAGCAGTCCTGGACTAGCGGGAGTATCTGAACAGTTCTTC.